The 23 T cell receptor beta chains presented below share a single source sample, sequenced in a study of blood T cell repertoires in COVID-19. The repertoire was sequenced with immunoSEQ multiplex PCR; TCRdb's copy has only in-frame clones and lacks some. Of some 70,000 clones in the sample, roughly 80% were seen once. The source material was peripheral blood. These receptors all stem from a man in his fifties or sixties with COVID-19, enrolled during active disease.

This clone was recorded a few times. The gene calls are TRBV18 and TRBJ1-1; no definite D call. Trimming pared 2 bases from V and 1 base from J, leaving 8 bases between. CDR3 size: 14 residues. Germline loops: CDR1 KGHSH, CDR2 LQKENI. In DNA form, the CDR3 reads TGTGCCAGCTCACCAGGAGGGCCGAACACTGAAGCTTTCTTT. It is translated as CASSPGGPNTEAFF.

This clone was recorded once. V usage is TRBV7-9 and J usage is TRBJ2-2, with D uncertain. V was shortened by 4 bases and J by 2 bases, with 14 bases between the two germline ends. The CDR3 is 16 amino acids. Germline lookup yields CDR1 SEHNR and CDR2 FQNEAQ (reference sequence). CDR3 region: CASSSTRLKNTGELFF. The CDR3 coding sequence is TGTGCCAGCAGCTCAACCAGATTAAAAAACACCGGGGAGCTGTTTTTT.

J is TRBJ2-5 and V is TRBV7-6; TRBD2 might be the D (6 bases). V lost 6 bases to trimming and J lost 2 bases, with 10 bases between them. Germline lookup yields CDR1 SGHVS and CDR2 FNYEAQ. CDR3 length: 13 amino acids. This chain's CDR3 is CASSPGVQETQYF. The CDR3 nucleotides read TGTGCCAGCAGTCCGGGGGTACAAGAGACCCAGTACTTC.

The chain uses TRBV5-1 and TRBJ2-3; D ambiguous. Germline CDR1 and CDR2: SGHRS and YFSETQ. The V and J ends lost 1 base and 4 bases respectively, with 4 bases between them. The CDR3 consists of 12 residues. CDR3 sequence reads: CASSLSSDTQYF. The CDR3 DNA sequence: TGCGCCAGCAGCTTGTCCTCAGATACGCAGTATTTT.

This clone was seen once. The rearrangement uses TRBV5-6 and TRBJ2-3, with 10 positions matching TRBD2. The CDR3 sequence is 17 residues long. J gave up 2 bases and V 0 bases, and 6 bases lay outside the gene matches. Germline values: CDR1 SGHDT, CDR2 YYEEEE. CDR3 DNA sequence: TGTGCCAGCAGCTTGGGCCTAGCGGGGGTCCCCACAGATACGCAGTATTTT. Its protein product is CASSLGLAGVPTDTQYF.

The CDR3: CASSRDRGVPNEQFF. The CDR3 DNA sequence: TGTGCCAGCTCCCGCGACAGGGGAGTCCCTAATGAGCAGTTCTTC. This chain uses TRBV18 with TRBJ2-1; 8 nucleotides agree with TRBD1. Germline assignment: CDR1 KGHSH and CDR2 LQKENI. Trimming at V came to 6 bases and at J to 7 bases, leaving 11 bases not matched to a gene. The CDR3 is 15 amino acids.

The V and J genes are TRBV14 and TRBJ1-2; 7 bases fit TRBD1. Germline-derived CDR1 and CDR2 are SGHDN and FVKESK. Trimming at V came to 4 bases and at J to 3 bases, leaving 11 bases not matched to a gene. The CDR3 consists of 16 residues. The CDR3 loop is CASSPVLQGVDYGYTF. For the CDR3, the DNA is TGTGCCAGCAGCCCCGTTCTCCAGGGGGTCGACTATGGCTACACCTTC. Supplemented by reference TRBV14 and TRBJ1-2, the full variable domain reads EAGVTQFPSHSVIEKGQTVTLRCDPISGHDNLYWYRRVMGKEIKFLLHFVKESKQDESGMPNNRFLAERTGGTYSTLKVQPAELEDSGVYFCASSPVLQGVDYGYTFGSGTRLTVV.

The J gene is TRBJ1-3, the V gene TRBV7-2; D unresolved. With 4 bases removed from V and 2 bases from J, the gap between germline ends came to 15 bases. The germline V gene has CDR1 SGHTA and CDR2 FQGNSA. The CDR3 runs to 16 residues. The CDR3 is CASSSRGSSTGNTIYF. As DNA, the CDR3 is TGTGCCAGCAGCTCTAGAGGGAGTTCTACTGGAAACACCATATATTTT.

V is TRBV11-2 and J is TRBJ1-6; 8 nucleotides line up with TRBD1. Trimming took 5 bases from V and 7 from J; bases not matched to a gene: 4. CDR3 length: 14 residues. The germline gives CDR1 SGHAT, CDR2 FQNNGV. The DNA of the CDR3 is TGTGCCAGCAGCCTCAGGGGGCGAAATTCACCCCTCCACTTT. Its protein product is CASSLRGRNSPLHF.

The chain is built from TRBV25-1 and TRBJ2-2; D not certain. Germline CDR1 reads MGHDK; CDR2 reads SYGVNS. Trimming removed 2 bases at V and 4 bases at J, with 5 bases between. The CDR3 loop spans 13 amino acids. The CDR3 nucleotides read TGTGCCAGCAGTGAACGGTTCACCGGGGAGCTGTTTTTT. As protein: CASSERFTGELFF.

The chain combines TRBV18 with TRBJ2-7; TRBD2 aligns across 16 bases. In germline, CDR1 is KGHSH, CDR2 LQKENI. The CDR3 runs 17 residues. Trimming removed 0 bases from V and 4 bases from J; junction bases left unmatched: 3. Here the CDR3 reads CASSPPGLAGGQYEQYF. The CDR3, as DNA: TGTGCCAGCTCACCACCGGGACTAGCGGGGGGGCAGTACGAGCAGTACTTC.

The gene calls are TRBV11-2 and TRBJ2-2; 7 positions agree with TRBD1. V dropped 1 base and J dropped 3; count of bases not matched to a gene: 8. This CDR3 is built from 17 residues. Germline V lookup: CDR1 SGHAT, CDR2 FQNNGV. The CDR3: CASSLAGSGGYTGELFF. The CDR3 DNA follows: TGTGCCAGCAGCTTAGCAGGGTCAGGGGGATACACCGGGGAGCTGTTTTTT.

The chain has TRBV14 and TRBJ2-7; the match to TRBD2 covers 9 bases. V lost 8 bases to trimming and J lost 2 bases; unmatched junction nucleotides: 10. The CDR3 is made up of 15 amino acids. From germline, CDR1 is SGHDN and CDR2 FVKESK. The CDR3 spells CASRSGGRGPYEQYF. For the CDR3, the DNA is TGTGCCAGCCGAAGCGGGGGGCGGGGGCCCTACGAGCAGTACTTC.

V and J are TRBV6-4 and TRBJ1-4; D possibly corresponds to TRBD1 (6 bases). Germline lookup yields CDR1 MRHNA and CDR2 SNTAGT. V was shortened by 5 bases and J by 4 bases, with 17 bases between the two germline ends. The CDR3 runs 16 residues. The DNA of the CDR3 is TGTGCCAGCAGTCCCCCCGGACAGTTTTTTAATGAAAAACTGTTTTTT. It specifies CASSPPGQFFNEKLFF.

This clone has just one count. This chain links TRBV12-5 with TRBJ2-2; 13 bases map to TRBD2. Germline CDR1 LGHNT, CDR2 FRNRAP. V lost 5 bases, J lost 5 bases, and 8 bases stayed unmatched. This CDR3 contains 17 residues. The CDR3 spells CASGTSGGAGETGELFF. In DNA, the CDR3 is TGTGCTAGTGGTACTAGCGGGGGGGCCGGTGAAACCGGGGAGCTGTTTTTT.

The chain has TRBV5-1 and TRBJ2-3; a possible D gene is TRBD2 (7 bases). This CDR3 contains 16 residues. V was cut by 0 bases and J by 10 bases, with 21 bases left in between. Germline V gene sequence: CDR1 SGHRS, CDR2 YFSETQ. For the CDR3, the DNA is TGCGCCAGCAGCTTGGCCTCAGGGGAGGGGAGATTTTCGCAGTATTTT. Amino acids: CASSLASGEGRFSQYF.

The chain combines TRBV7-3 with TRBJ2-3; no reliable D call. The CDR3 totals 13 residues. Per the germline V gene, CDR1 is SGHTA and CDR2 is FQGTGA. Trimming stripped 0 bases from V and 4 bases from J, with 5 bases between. The CDR3 loop reads CASSLTESDTQYF. The CDR3 nucleotides are TGTGCCAGCAGCTTAACTGAGTCAGATACGCAGTATTTT.

The rearrangement joins TRBV6-5 to TRBJ1-2, with D hard to call. Germline lookup yields CDR1 MNHEY and CDR2 SVGAGI. The CDR3 runs to 11 residues. Deletions cut 5 bases from V and 7 bases from J, with 8 bases between. The CDR3 reads CASSNGLGYTF. The CDR3, as DNA: TGTGCCAGCAGTAATGGCCTTGGCTACACCTTC.

The V gene is TRBV12-3 or TRBV12-4, the J gene TRBJ2-7; the D gene is possibly TRBD2 (5 bases). V was trimmed by 6 bases and J by 1 base, leaving 10 bases between them. The CDR3 is made up of 13 amino acids. The CDR3 loop reads CASSRRGSYEQYF. The CDR3 DNA sequence: TGTGCCAGCAGCCGACGGGGATCCTACGAGCAGTACTTC.

This clone has a single count. The V gene is TRBV5-1, the J gene TRBJ1-3, with D possibly TRBD1 on 6 matching bases. The V gene's germline CDR1 is SGHRS and CDR2 YFSETQ. The CDR3 length is 15 residues. V was cut by 4 bases and J by 4 bases, with 15 bases left in between. The CDR3 spells CASSPSTGVGNTIYF. The CDR3 DNA reads as TGCGCCAGCAGCCCTTCGACAGGAGTCGGAAACACCATATATTTT.

This chain connects TRBV15 to TRBJ2-5; D call uncertain. Trimming removed 4 bases at V and 7 bases at J, with 13 bases between. The CDR3 consists of 13 residues. Germline CDR1 LNHNV, CDR2 YYDKDF (reference sequence). CDR3 in amino acids: CATSTEPSGTQYF. The CDR3 DNA reads TGTGCCACCAGCACAGAACCTTCAGGGACCCAGTACTTC.

The gene calls are TRBV19 and TRBJ2-7, with 8 bases identical to TRBD1. The CDR3 runs 16 residues. The junction had 5 bases not matched to a gene; V was cut back by 1 base and J by 0 bases. Germline V lookup: CDR1 LNHDA, CDR2 SQIVND (reference sequence). Here the CDR3 DNA reads TGTGCCAGTAGTATAGTTCGGACAGGGAGCTCCTACGAGCAGTACTTC. It is translated as CASSIVRTGSSYEQYF.

V gene TRBV6-5 combines with J gene TRBJ2-7, with 9 bases fitting TRBD2. Looked up from germline, CDR1 is MNHEY and CDR2 is SVGAGI. V was pared by 7 bases and J by 2 bases, with 6 bases of the junction left unmatched. The CDR3 totals 14 residues. CDR3 region: CASMVAGGAYEQYF. CDR3 bases: TGTGCCAGCATGGTTGCGGGGGGGGCCTACGAGCAGTACTTC.